Below are 25 T cell receptor beta chains sequenced from a single sample in a study of T cells after yellow fever vaccination. Each CDR3 protein gets one entry after TCRdb re-called the 5' RACE reads with MiXCR. The sample includes some 320,000 distinct CDR3 sequences, over 3.5% of them seen just once. This specimen consisted of PBMCs, obtained 15 days after the yellow fever booster vaccination. Every receptor here comes from a man aged 18-30 years who received the YFV17D yellow fever vaccine.

The gene calls are TRBV7-2 and TRBJ1-2; perhaps TRBD1 as D (6 bases). Germline V gene lookup returns CDR1 SGHTA and CDR2 FQGNSA. Trimming left V 6 bases short and J 3 bases short, with 17 bases between. This CDR3 has 15 residues. The CDR3 loop reads CASRPPMTGDYGYTF. The CDR3, as DNA: TGTGCCAGCAGGCCTCCCATGACAGGTGACTATGGCTACACCTTC.

The rearrangement links TRBV19 to TRBJ2-5, with 8 bases that match TRBD2. This CDR3 has 13 amino acids. CDR1 LNHDA and CDR2 SQIVND come from the germline V gene (reference sequence). Trimming cost V 7 bases and J 2 bases; bases outside gene matches: 3. This CDR3 reads CASMGLGQETQYF. The CDR3 bases are TGTGCCAGTATGGGACTAGGACAAGAGACCCAGTACTTC.

This clonotype occurred a few times. This rearrangement joins TRBV3-1 to TRBJ1-6, with 9 bases aligning to TRBD1. This CDR3 spans 15 amino acids. Germline-derived CDR1 and CDR2 are LGHDT and YNNKEL (reference sequence). Unmatched junction bases numbered 1, after V lost 0 bases and J lost 7 bases. CDR3 nucleotides: TGTGCCAGCAGCCAAGAAACAGGGGGCAATTCACCCCTCCACTTT. Translated, it gives CASSQETGGNSPLHF.

The J gene is TRBJ1-3, the V gene TRBV29-1; D not certain. This CDR3 is built from 14 residues. The V end lost 4 bases, the J end lost 0 bases, and 10 bases lay between the germline ends. Germline V gene data show CDR1 as SQVTM and CDR2 as ANQGSEA. The CDR3, as DNA: TGCAGCGTTGGGGTGGATTTCTCTGGAAACACCATATATTTT. It encodes CSVGVDFSGNTIYF.

The chain is built from TRBV5-6 and TRBJ1-5; tentatively, D is TRBD1 (5 bases). The V gene's germline CDR1 is SGHDT and CDR2 YYEEEE. V dropped 1 base and J dropped 0 bases, with 11 bases sitting between them. The length of the CDR3 is 16 residues. CDR3 sequence (DNA): TGTGCCAGCAGCTTGCATGGCAGGGTTAGCAATCAGCCCCAGCATTTT. Translated: CASSLHGRVSNQPQHF. The full variable domain, in which reference TRBV5-6 and TRBJ1-5 provide the parts outside the CDR3, is DAGVTQSPTHLIKTRGQQVTLRCSPKSGHDTVSWYQQALGQGPQFIFQYYEEEERQRGNFPDRFSGHQFPNYSSELNVNALLLGDSALYLCASSLHGRVSNQPQHFGDGTRLSIL.

Only a few counts were recorded for this clonotype. This rearrangement joins TRBV5-1 to TRBJ2-1, with 7 nucleotides matching TRBD1. After removal of 0 bases from V and 5 bases from J, the junction contained 14 bases not matched to a gene. Germline CDR1 reads SGHRS; CDR2 reads YFSETQ. CDR3 length equals 18 residues. CDR3 sequence (DNA): TGCGCCAGCAGCTTGGCCCTGGATCTGGGACAGATGAACAATGAGCAGTTCTTC. As protein: CASSLALDLGQMNNEQFF. Full variable domain (missing parts from reference TRBV5-1 and TRBJ2-1): KAGVTQTPRYLIKTRGQQVTLSCSPISGHRSVSWYQQTPGQGLQFLFEYFSETQRNKGNFPGRFSGRQFSNSRSEMNVSTLELGDSALYLCASSLALDLGQMNNEQFFGPGTRLTVL.

V is TRBV3-1 and J is TRBJ2-2; the D gene is possibly TRBD2 (6 bases). The CDR3 is 15 residues long. The V gene's germline CDR1 is LGHDT and CDR2 YNNKEL (reference sequence). V lost 3 bases, J lost 6 bases, and 14 bases lay in between. The chain's CDR3 is CASSQGTSYPGELFF. The CDR3 DNA reads TGTGCCAGCAGCCAGGGAACTAGCTACCCCGGGGAGCTGTTTTTT.

This clonotype was observed at least ten times. This chain links TRBV7-9 with TRBJ1-2; D is possibly TRBD1 (5 bases). The CDR3 is 14 residues long. Germline lookup yields CDR1 SEHNR and CDR2 FQNEAQ (reference sequence). The ends were cut back, 3 bases at V and 4 bases at J, with 12 bases in the middle. CDR3 loop: CASSFGARGYGYTF. CDR3 DNA: TGTGCCAGCAGCTTTGGGGCGCGGGGCTATGGCTACACCTTC.

This clonotype was counted ten times or more. The chain joins TRBV12-3 or TRBV12-4 to TRBJ2-7; TRBD1 might be the D (5 bases). V was clipped by 6 bases and J by 1 base, with 10 bases between them. The CDR3 length is 13 residues. The CDR3: CASRTTASYEQYF. In nucleotides, the CDR3 is TGTGCCAGCAGAACGACAGCTTCCTACGAGCAGTACTTC.

This clonotype was detected ten times or more. The V call is TRBV4-2, the J call TRBJ2-5; TRBD2 matches 8 bases. The CDR3 totals 14 residues. Germline V gives CDR1 LGHNA, CDR2 YNFKEQ. V lost 5 bases and J lost 1; bases outside the gene matches: 3. This CDR3 reads CASSLGLVQETQYF. The CDR3 coding sequence is TGTGCCAGCAGCTTGGGACTAGTCCAAGAGACCCAGTACTTC.

This clonotype was detected a few times. The J gene is TRBJ2-5, the V gene TRBV28, with unresolved D. The CDR3 extends over 14 amino acids. Germline V gives CDR1 MDHEN, CDR2 SYDVKM. V was pared by 7 bases and J by 5 bases, with 17 bases between. As DNA, the CDR3 is TGTGCCAGCACTTGGGGTAGTCATCAGGAGACCCAGTACTTC. This gives the protein CASTWGSHQETQYF.

J is TRBJ1-5 and V is TRBV20-1, with a weak D call TRBD1 (6 bases). CDR1 DFQATT and CDR2 SNEGSKA come from the germline V gene (reference sequence). With 6 bases removed from V and 9 bases from J, the gap between germline ends came to 15 bases. This CDR3 is 12 amino acids long. CDR3 coding DNA: TGCAGTGCGCCTTCTCAGGGGTCGCCCCAGCATTTT. Translating it yields CSAPSQGSPQHF.

The chain uses TRBV5-1 and TRBJ2-1; TRBD1 might be the D (6 bases). This CDR3 is 14 amino acids long. V lost 4 bases to trimming and J lost 3 bases, with 11 bases between them. Germline V gives CDR1 SGHRS, CDR2 YFSETQ. CDR3 residues: CASSVTGYYNEQFF. Written as DNA, the CDR3 is TGCGCCAGCAGCGTAACAGGGTACTACAATGAGCAGTTCTTC.

The V call is TRBV10-3, the J call TRBJ1-4; 9 nucleotides match TRBD1. The CDR3 is 17 amino acids. Germline CDR1 reads ENHRY; CDR2 reads SYGVKD. The J segment lost 8 bases and the V segment lost 0 bases, leaving 10 bases of the junction unmatched. CDR3 in DNA: TGTGCCATCAGTGAGTCAATGCTGGGACAGGGTGACGAAAAACTGTTTTTT. It specifies CAISESMLGQGDEKLFF.

This clonotype was detected a few times. The rearrangement joins TRBV20-1 to TRBJ1-6, with a possible D match to TRBD1 (6 bases). This CDR3 contains 15 residues. Germline assignment: CDR1 DFQATT and CDR2 SNEGSKA (reference sequence). Between the trimmed V and J ends, which lost 3 bases and 10 bases, there was a span of 19 bases. CDR3 coding DNA: TGCAGTGCTAGCCCCACAACAGGGCCCCGGTCACCCCTCCACTTT. Translating gives CSASPTTGPRSPLHF.

This clonotype occurred a few times. The V call is TRBV7-9, the J call TRBJ2-7; D is perhaps TRBD1 (5 bases). Germline CDR1 is SEHNR and CDR2 is FQNEAQ (reference sequence). The CDR3 covers 15 residues. The V gene lost 2 bases and the J gene lost 4 bases, with 15 bases spanning the gap. In DNA, the CDR3 is TGTGCCAGCAGCTTATTCGGTCAGGGTCCTTACGAGCAGTACTTC. Translation gives CASSLFGQGPYEQYF.

This clonotype was observed at least ten times. The chain is built from TRBV4-2 and TRBJ1-5; D ambiguous. This CDR3 has 17 amino acids. V lost 4 bases and J 0 bases, leaving 16 bases between the germline ends. Germline values: CDR1 LGHNA, CDR2 YNFKEQ. CDR3 loop: CASSLGLGAYSNQPQHF. The CDR3 DNA is TGTGCCAGCAGCCTAGGATTGGGAGCCTATAGCAATCAGCCCCAGCATTTT.

This clonotype has a count of ten or more. Written as DNA, the CDR3 is TGCGCCAGCAGCTTGGGGGGAGGGACAGCCCGAGCTTTCTTT. Translated: CASSLGGGTARAFF. The chain uses TRBV5-1 and TRBJ1-1; 7 positions agree with TRBD1. This CDR3 contains 14 residues. Germline lookup yields CDR1 SGHRS and CDR2 YFSETQ. V lost 0 bases, J lost 10 bases, and 9 bases stayed unmatched.

This clonotype was detected ten times or more. The gene calls are TRBV5-1 and TRBJ2-1; D ambiguous. The germline V gene has CDR1 SGHRS and CDR2 YFSETQ. This CDR3 region has 13 residues. Trimming shortened V by 4 bases and J by 7 bases, and 12 bases separated the two germline ends. The CDR3 protein is CASSLDSRNEQFF. The CDR3 region has the DNA TGCGCCAGCAGCCTCGATTCTAGAAATGAGCAGTTCTTC. Looking up the rest from reference TRBV5-1 and TRBJ2-1 gives the full variable domain: KAGVTQTPRYLIKTRGQQVTLSCSPISGHRSVSWYQQTPGQGLQFLFEYFSETQRNKGNFPGRFSGRQFSNSRSEMNVSTLELGDSALYLCASSLDSRNEQFFGPGTRLTVL.

This clonotype was found many times. The chain uses TRBV9 and TRBJ2-3; 10 bases are a match to TRBD2. Per germline, CDR1 SGDLS and CDR2 YYNGEE. The CDR3 loop spans 17 amino acids. J gave up 1 base and V 4 bases, and 9 bases lay outside the gene matches. The CDR3 is CASSLTPGTSGTDTQYF. The DNA of the CDR3 is TGTGCCAGCAGCCTCACCCCCGGGACTAGCGGCACAGATACGCAGTATTTT.

This clonotype came up a few times. The V gene is TRBV4-3, the J gene TRBJ2-7, with D possibly TRBD1 on 6 matching bases. The CDR3 loop spans 17 amino acids. Trimming cost V 4 bases and J 0 bases, with 19 bases left between them. The V gene's germline CDR1 is LGHNA and CDR2 YSLEER. The CDR3 loop reads CASSRDLSRGSSYEQYF. As DNA, the CDR3 is TGCGCCAGCAGCCGAGACCTTTCCAGGGGTTCCTCCTACGAGCAGTACTTC.

This clonotype was counted between two and nine times. The chain couples TRBV30 to TRBJ2-1; no clear D. With 3 bases removed from V and 5 bases from J, the gap between germline ends came to 8 bases. This CDR3 contains 12 residues. Germline CDR1 and CDR2: GTSNPN and SVGIG (reference sequence). The CDR3 DNA sequence: TGTGCCTGGAGCAGCGATGACAATGAGCAGTTCTTC. It is translated as CAWSSDDNEQFF.

The V gene is TRBV27, the J gene TRBJ1-2; tentatively, D is TRBD1 (5 bases). V was trimmed by 8 bases and J by 8 bases, leaving 18 bases between them. Germline V gene data show CDR1 as MNHEY and CDR2 as SMNVEV (reference sequence). The CDR3 runs to 13 residues. CDR3 in DNA: TGTGCCAGCGGATGGGGGGTAGGGGCCGGCTACACCTTC. Translating gives CASGWGVGAGYTF.

This clonotype has ten or more counts. This chain connects TRBV6-2 or TRBV6-3 to TRBJ2-5; 7 bases are a match to TRBD1. V lost 5 bases to trimming and J lost 2 bases; unmatched junction nucleotides: 8. CDR3 length: 15 residues. Per the germline V gene, CDR1 is MNHEY and CDR2 is SVGEGT. This CDR3 is CASSRTGQLQETQYF. In DNA, the CDR3 is TGTGCCAGCAGTCGTACGGGACAGTTGCAAGAGACCCAGTACTTC.

This clonotype was seen a few times. CDR3 amino acids: CSARVLAVETQYF. The CDR3 DNA reads TGCAGTGCTAGAGTACTAGCAGTGGAGACCCAGTACTTC. The V and J genes are TRBV20-1 and TRBJ2-5, with D possibly matching TRBD2 (6 bases). The length of the CDR3 is 13 residues. Deletions cut 1 base from V and 5 bases from J, with 11 bases between. In germline, CDR1 is DFQATT, CDR2 SNEGSKA (reference sequence).